Listed below are T cell receptor beta chains from one sample, sequenced in a study of cytomegalovirus exposure and HLA in healthy donors. Measured with immunoSEQ multiplex PCR; TCRdb has only the in-frame clones, and not every one. The data hold some 120,000 clones, with around three quarters observed a single time. The sequencing input was PBMCs. These receptors were collected from a young man in good health and CMV-seropositive. CDR3s include the opening cysteine and the closing phenylalanine or tryptophan. The D gene is left open where the match is weak. The size entry is marked missing in some rows and otherwise reads once, few, many or a size class.

size: NA; J: TRBJ2-4; V: TRBV7-9; D: NA; DNA: TGTGCCAGCAGCTTAGGGAGGGGCGGTGGACCCTCTCAAAACATTCAGTACTTC; CDR3: CASSLGRGGGPSQNIQYF
size: NA; J: TRBJ2-3; V: TRBV18; D: NA; DNA: TGTGCCAGCTCACCGAATAGAGATACGCAGTATTTT; CDR3: CASSPNRDTQYF
size: once; J: TRBJ1-1; V: TRBV4-1; D: NA; DNA: TGCGCCAGCAGCCAGGAGGGGTTCACTGAAGCTTTCTTT; CDR3: CASSQEGFTEAFF
size: once; J: TRBJ2-5; V: TRBV4-1; D: NA; DNA: TGCGCCGGCAGCCAAGAGGGCACCGGGACGGGATCACGGGGGGAGACCCAGTACTTC; CDR3: CAGSQEGTGTGSRGETQYF
size: NA; J: TRBJ2-1; V: TRBV7-8; D: NA; DNA: TGTGCCAGCAGCGTAGGGCTAGCGAACTTCTTCAATGAGCAGTTCTTC; CDR3: CASSVGLANFFNEQFF
size: few; J: TRBJ2-3; V: TRBV2; D: TRBD2; DNA: TGTGCCAGCAGTCTAGCGGGGGCCCACACAGATACGCAGTATTTT; CDR3: CASSLAGAHTDTQYF
size: few; J: TRBJ2-3; V: TRBV19; D: NA; DNA: TGTGCCAGTAGTATTGAACCCTACACAGATACGCAGTATTTT; CDR3: CASSIEPYTDTQYF
size: NA; J: TRBJ1-5; V: TRBV19; D: TRBD1; DNA: TGTGCCAGTAGTTACGGACAGGATCAGCCCCAGCATTTT; CDR3: CASSYGQDQPQHF
size: NA; J: TRBJ1-2; V: TRBV2; D: TRBD1; DNA: TGTGCCAGCAGTGAAAGCAGGGGGTTCTATGGCTACACCTTC; CDR3: CASSESRGFYGYTF
size: NA; J: TRBJ2-1; V: TRBV6-4; D: NA; DNA: TGTGCCAGTCAATACCTACAGGGTATCTACAATGAGCAGTTCTTC; CDR3: CASQYLQGIYNEQFF
size: NA; J: TRBJ2-7; V: TRBV18; D: NA; DNA: TGTGCCAGCTCAGAAAGGGACATTCTCGAGCAGTACTTC; CDR3: CASSERDILEQYF
size: NA; J: TRBJ1-2; V: TRBV4-2; D: NA; DNA: TGTGCCAGCAGCCAAGACAGGGGTTCTAACAACTATGGCTACACCTTC; CDR3: CASSQDRGSNNYGYTF
size: NA; J: TRBJ1-5; V: TRBV27; D: TRBD1; DNA: TGTGCCAGCAGTTTAAAAGGACAGGGGACCTTCGATCAGCCCCAGCATTTT; CDR3: CASSLKGQGTFDQPQHF
size: NA; J: TRBJ2-7; V: TRBV14; D: NA; DNA: TGTGCCAGCAGCCTTTCAAACGAGCAGTACTTC; CDR3: CASSLSNEQYF
size: NA; J: TRBJ1-1; V: TRBV13; D: NA; DNA: TGTGCCAGCAGCTCAAGACGTGTGGATAGGGAGGTGAGCACTGAAGCTTTCTTT; CDR3: CASSSRRVDREVSTEAFF
size: NA; J: TRBJ1-1; V: TRBV29-1; D: TRBD1; DNA: TGCAGCGTTGTGACAGGGGGTTCAGTGGCTTTCTTT; CDR3: CSVVTGGSVAFF
size: NA; J: TRBJ2-1; V: TRBV6-1; D: TRBD2; DNA: TGTGCCAGCAGTGACGCTAGAACTAGCGGGGGTGTGTTGGAGCAGTTCTTC; CDR3: CASSDARTSGGVLEQFF
size: few; J: TRBJ1-2; V: TRBV2; D: TRBD1; DNA: TGTGCCAGCACCAGGGGGATCGAATATGGCTACACCTTC; CDR3: CASTRGIEYGYTF
size: NA; J: TRBJ1-5; V: TRBV6-4; D: NA; DNA: TGTGCCAGCAGAACAGGGATCCCTCAGCCCCAGCATTTT; CDR3: CASRTGIPQPQHF
size: NA; J: TRBJ1-3; V: TRBV9; D: TRBD1; DNA: TGTGCCAGCAGCCCCCGAGAAAGGGGGCGAAACACCATATATTTT; CDR3: CASSPRERGRNTIYF
size: NA; J: TRBJ2-2; V: TRBV23-1; D: TRBD1; DNA: TGCGCCAGCAGTCAATCTCACGGACAGGGGGCGGCCGGGGAGCTGTTTTTT; CDR3: CASSQSHGQGAAGELFF
size: NA; J: TRBJ1-2; V: TRBV2; D: TRBD1; DNA: TGTGCCAGCCACTCAGGGGGAGAGTTCTACACCTTC; CDR3: CASHSGGEFYTF
size: NA; J: TRBJ2-5; V: TRBV6-5; D: TRBD2; DNA: TGTGCCAGCAGTTGGACTAGCGGGGGACCAGGGGAGACCCAGTACTTC; CDR3: CASSWTSGGPGETQYF
size: NA; J: TRBJ2-3; V: TRBV2; D: NA; DNA: TGTGCCAGCAGTGAAAACCGAGGCGGCACAGATACGCAGTATTTT; CDR3: CASSENRGGTDTQYF
size: NA; J: TRBJ2-7; V: TRBV6-1; D: NA; DNA: TGTGCCAGCATTAACCCCGGGACTCACGAGCAGTACTTC; CDR3: CASINPGTHEQYF
size: NA; J: TRBJ1-1; V: TRBV10-3; D: NA; DNA: TGTGCCATCAGTGAGTCGAGGTTCGGGGCTTTCTTT; CDR3: CAISESRFGAFF
size: few; J: TRBJ2-4; V: TRBV2; D: NA; DNA: TGTGCCAGCAGCTCGACAGGTGCCAAAAACATTCAGTACTTC; CDR3: CASSSTGAKNIQYF
size: NA; J: TRBJ2-5; V: TRBV5-1; D: NA; DNA: TGCGCCAGCAGCTTGGGCGATTATGAGACCCAGTACTTC; CDR3: CASSLGDYETQYF
size: once; J: TRBJ1-4; V: TRBV7-8; D: NA; DNA: TGTGCCAGCAGCGCTTCCGTTTTCGCTTCGGGGGAAAAACTGTTTTTT; CDR3: CASSASVFASGEKLFF
size: NA; J: TRBJ1-1; V: TRBV29-1; D: NA; DNA: TGCAGCGTTGAAGCGGGGATTGGGACTGAAGCTTTCTTT; CDR3: CSVEAGIGTEAFF
size: NA; J: TRBJ1-5; V: TRBV6-1; D: NA; DNA: TGTGCCAGTACCAGGGGACATAGCAATCAGCCCCAGCATTTT; CDR3: CASTRGHSNQPQHF
size: NA; J: TRBJ1-2; V: TRBV5-6; D: NA; DNA: TGTGCCAGCAGCTTGGTGGGGCAGGTCGACTATGGCTACACCTTC; CDR3: CASSLVGQVDYGYTF
size: few; J: TRBJ2-5; V: TRBV6-5; D: TRBD2; DNA: TGTGCCAGCAGGGCGGGGGGGGCCGGTGAGACCCAGTACTTC; CDR3: CASRAGGAGETQYF
size: once; J: TRBJ1-1; V: TRBV5-1; D: NA; DNA: TGCGCCAGCAGCTTGATTTCAGGACAGTTTTCGGAAGCTTTCTTT; CDR3: CASSLISGQFSEAFF
size: NA; J: TRBJ1-1; V: TRBV9; D: NA; DNA: TGTGCCAGCAGCGTATATCGGAACACTGAAGCTTTCTTT; CDR3: CASSVYRNTEAFF
size: NA; J: TRBJ2-7; V: TRBV5-8; D: NA; DNA: TGTGCCAGCAGCCCAACAGGGATCGAGCAGTACTTC; CDR3: CASSPTGIEQYF
size: once; J: TRBJ1-1; V: TRBV5-1; D: NA; DNA: TGCGCCAGCAGCTTGATCTTGGACAGCGAGGAAGCTTTCTTT; CDR3: CASSLILDSEEAFF
size: NA; J: TRBJ1-3; V: TRBV7-8; D: TRBD1; DNA: TGTGCCAGCAGCGAGAGGGACAGAGGAAACACCATATATTTT; CDR3: CASSERDRGNTIYF
size: NA; J: TRBJ2-5; V: TRBV5-6; D: TRBD2; DNA: TGTGCCAGCACCTTGGGGATAGCGGGGTTTCAAGAGACCCAGTACTTC; CDR3: CASTLGIAGFQETQYF
size: once; J: TRBJ2-7; V: TRBV5-1; D: NA; DNA: TGCGCCAGCAGCCGGGGACTCATACCCTACGAGCAGTACTTC; CDR3: CASSRGLIPYEQYF
size: NA; J: TRBJ1-1; V: TRBV2; D: NA; DNA: TGTGCCAGCAGTACGGGAGCGAACACTGAAGCTTTCTTT; CDR3: CASSTGANTEAFF